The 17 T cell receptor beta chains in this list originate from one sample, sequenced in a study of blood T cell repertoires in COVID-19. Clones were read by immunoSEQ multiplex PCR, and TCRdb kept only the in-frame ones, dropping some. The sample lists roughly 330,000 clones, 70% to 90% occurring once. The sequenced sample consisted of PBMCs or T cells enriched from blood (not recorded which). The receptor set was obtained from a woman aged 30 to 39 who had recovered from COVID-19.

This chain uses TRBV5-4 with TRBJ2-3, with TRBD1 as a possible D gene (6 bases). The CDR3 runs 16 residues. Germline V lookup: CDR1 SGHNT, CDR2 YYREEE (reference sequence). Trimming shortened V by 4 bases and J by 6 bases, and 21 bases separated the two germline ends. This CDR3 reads CASSGGLIRAWDTQYF. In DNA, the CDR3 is TGTGCCAGCAGCGGGGGCCTAATCAGGGCTTGGGATACGCAGTATTTT. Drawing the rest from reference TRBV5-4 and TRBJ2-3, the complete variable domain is ETGVTQSPTHLIKTRGQQVTLRCSSQSGHNTVSWYQQALGQGPQFIFQYYREEENGRGNFPPRFSGLQFPNYSSELNVNALELDDSALYLCASSGGLIRAWDTQYFGPGTRLTVL.

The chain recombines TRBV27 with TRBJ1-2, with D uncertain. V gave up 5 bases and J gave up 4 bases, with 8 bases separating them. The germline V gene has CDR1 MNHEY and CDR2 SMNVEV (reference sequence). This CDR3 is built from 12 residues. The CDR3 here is CASSQDFYGYTF. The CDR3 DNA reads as TGTGCCAGCAGTCAGGATTTCTATGGCTACACCTTC.

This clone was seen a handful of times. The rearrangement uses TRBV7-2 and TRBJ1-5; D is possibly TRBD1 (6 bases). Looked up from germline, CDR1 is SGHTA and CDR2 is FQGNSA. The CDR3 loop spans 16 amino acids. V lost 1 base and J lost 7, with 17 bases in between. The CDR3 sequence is CASSLVPTGPGQPQHF. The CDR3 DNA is TGTGCCAGCAGCTTAGTCCCCACAGGGCCCGGGCAGCCCCAGCATTTT.

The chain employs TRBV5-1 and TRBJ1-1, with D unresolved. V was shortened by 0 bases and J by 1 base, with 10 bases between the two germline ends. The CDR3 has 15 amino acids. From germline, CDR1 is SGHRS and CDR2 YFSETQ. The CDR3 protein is CASSLDGGRNTEAFF. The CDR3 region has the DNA TGCGCCAGCAGCTTGGATGGAGGCAGGAACACTGAAGCTTTCTTT.

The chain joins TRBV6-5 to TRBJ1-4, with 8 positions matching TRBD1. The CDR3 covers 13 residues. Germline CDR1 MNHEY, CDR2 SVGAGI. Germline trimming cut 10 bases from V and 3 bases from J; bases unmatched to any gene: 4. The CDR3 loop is CATQGAANEKLFF. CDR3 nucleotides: TGTGCCACCCAGGGGGCAGCTAATGAAAAACTGTTTTTT.

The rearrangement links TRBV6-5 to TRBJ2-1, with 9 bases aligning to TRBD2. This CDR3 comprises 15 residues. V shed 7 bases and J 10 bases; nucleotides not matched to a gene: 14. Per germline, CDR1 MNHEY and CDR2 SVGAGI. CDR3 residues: CASTPPGLARGEQFF. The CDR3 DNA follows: TGTGCCAGCACTCCGCCCGGACTAGCGAGGGGAGAGCAGTTCTTC.

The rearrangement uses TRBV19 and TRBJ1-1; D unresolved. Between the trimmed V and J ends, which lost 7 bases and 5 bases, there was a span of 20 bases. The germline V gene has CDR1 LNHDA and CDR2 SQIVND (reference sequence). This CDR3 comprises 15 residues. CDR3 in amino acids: CASTPSGVLETEAFF. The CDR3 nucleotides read TGTGCCAGTACACCCAGCGGGGTGCTCGAGACTGAAGCTTTCTTT.

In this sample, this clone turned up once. The CDR3 DNA sequence: TGTGCCAGCAGCTCGGACTACTACGAGCAGTACTTC. Amino acids: CASSSDYYEQYF. The chain employs TRBV7-9 and TRBJ2-7; tentative D call: TRBD2 (6 bases). CDR3 size: 12 residues. CDR1 SEHNR and CDR2 FQNEAQ come from the germline V gene (reference sequence). The V gene lost 4 bases and the J gene lost 3 bases, with 7 bases spanning the gap.

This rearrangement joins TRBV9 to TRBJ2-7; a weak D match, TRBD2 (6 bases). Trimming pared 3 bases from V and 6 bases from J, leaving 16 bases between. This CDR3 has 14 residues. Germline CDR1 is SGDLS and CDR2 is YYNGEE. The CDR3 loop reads CASSAGLPLGEQYF. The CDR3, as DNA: TGTGCCAGCAGCGCGGGACTCCCCTTAGGCGAGCAGTACTTC.

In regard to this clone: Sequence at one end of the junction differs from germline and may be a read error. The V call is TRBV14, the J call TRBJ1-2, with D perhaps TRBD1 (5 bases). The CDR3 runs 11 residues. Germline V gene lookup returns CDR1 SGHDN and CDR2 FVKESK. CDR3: CLYRYDYGYTF. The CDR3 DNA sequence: TGCCTTTACAGGTATGACTATGGCTACACCTTC.

The CDR3 nucleotides are TGTGCCAGCAGCTCGGGTTCGAGGGAGGGCTATGGCTACACCTTC. Encoded protein: CASSSGSREGYGYTF. V usage is TRBV5-4 and J usage is TRBJ1-2; no firm D call. The CDR3 length is 15 residues. The germline V gene has CDR1 SGHNT and CDR2 YYREEE (reference sequence). V was trimmed by 3 bases and J by 4 bases, leaving 16 bases between them.

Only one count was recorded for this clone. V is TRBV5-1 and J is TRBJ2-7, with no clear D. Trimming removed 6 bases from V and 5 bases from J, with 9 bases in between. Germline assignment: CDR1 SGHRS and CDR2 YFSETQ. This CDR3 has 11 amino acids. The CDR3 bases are TGCGCCAGCATCGAGGCGGACGAGCAGTACTTC. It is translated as CASIEADEQYF.

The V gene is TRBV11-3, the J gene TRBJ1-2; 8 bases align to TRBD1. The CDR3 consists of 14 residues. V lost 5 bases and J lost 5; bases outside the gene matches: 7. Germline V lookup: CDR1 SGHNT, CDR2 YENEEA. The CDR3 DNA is TGTGCCAGCAGCATCCGGACAGGGCCTTATGGCTACACCTTC. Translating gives CASSIRTGPYGYTF.

Here the CDR3 DNA reads TGCGCCAGCAGCTTGGGGGATCGAACAGGGGGCGCTTTTAACTATGGCTACACCTTC. Its protein is CASSLGDRTGGAFNYGYTF. The rearrangement joins TRBV5-1 to TRBJ1-2, with 9 bases lining up with TRBD1. Germline CDR1 and CDR2: SGHRS and YFSETQ. This CDR3 region has 19 residues. Losses at the gene ends were 0 bases for V and 1 base for J; bases not matched to a gene: 13.

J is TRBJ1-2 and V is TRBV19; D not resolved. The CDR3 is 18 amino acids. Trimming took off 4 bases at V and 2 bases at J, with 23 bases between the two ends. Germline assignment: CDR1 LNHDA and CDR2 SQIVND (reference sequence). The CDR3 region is CASSTPGSPVSENYGYTF. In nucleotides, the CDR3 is TGTGCCAGTAGTACCCCCGGCTCCCCAGTCAGCGAAAACTATGGCTACACCTTC. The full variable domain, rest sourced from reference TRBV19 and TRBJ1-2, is DGGITQSPKYLFRKEGQNVTLSCEQNLNHDAMYWYRQDPGQGLRLIYYSQIVNDFQKGDIAEGYSVSREKKESFPLTVTSAQKNPTAFYLCASSTPGSPVSENYGYTFGSGTRLTVV.

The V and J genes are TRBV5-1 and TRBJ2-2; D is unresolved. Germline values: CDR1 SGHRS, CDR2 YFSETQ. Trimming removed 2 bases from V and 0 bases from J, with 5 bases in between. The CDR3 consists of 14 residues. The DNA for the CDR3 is TGCGCCAGCAGCTTAAACACGAACACCGGGGAGCTGTTTTTT. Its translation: CASSLNTNTGELFF.

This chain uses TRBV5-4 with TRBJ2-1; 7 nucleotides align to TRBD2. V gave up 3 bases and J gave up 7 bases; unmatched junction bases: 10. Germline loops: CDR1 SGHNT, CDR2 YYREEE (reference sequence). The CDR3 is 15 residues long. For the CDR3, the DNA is TGTGCCAGCAGCTCCGGTTCACTAGCGCTAAATGAGCAGTTCTTC. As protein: CASSSGSLALNEQFF.